The rows below give T cell receptor beta chains drawn from one sample of a study of T cells after yellow fever vaccination. A single record per CDR3 protein comes from TCRdb applying MiXCR to the 5' RACE reads. The sample lists around 310,000 distinct CDR3 sequences, roughly 8.7% occurring once. The sample in question was PBMCs, obtained on the day of the first yellow fever vaccination. These receptors were collected from a man younger than 30 who received the YFV17D yellow fever vaccine. Both conserved end residues are part of each CDR3. A D gene is named only where the DNA matches it firmly. The listing skips clone size in some rows; elsewhere it reads once, few, many or a size class.

V gene: TRBV6-1
J gene: TRBJ1-3
D gene: TRBD1
clone size: NA
CDR3 protein: CASSQGQAHSGNTIYF
CDR3 DNA: TGTGCCAGCAGCCAGGGACAGGCCCACTCTGGAAACACCATATATTTT

V gene: TRBV9
J gene: TRBJ1-1
D gene: NA
clone size: few
CDR3 protein: CASSVGTANTEAFF
CDR3 DNA: TGTGCCAGCAGCGTAGGGACAGCGAACACTGAAGCTTTCTTT

V gene: TRBV5-1
J gene: TRBJ1-4
D gene: NA
clone size: NA
CDR3 protein: CASSFATGLNEKLFF
CDR3 DNA: TGCGCCAGCAGCTTTGCGACAGGTTTGAATGAAAAACTGTTTTTT

V gene: TRBV15
J gene: TRBJ2-3
D gene: NA
clone size: NA
CDR3 protein: CATSRPSGSGSTDTQYF
CDR3 DNA: TGTGCCACCAGCAGGCCCTCTGGGAGCGGGAGCACAGATACGCAGTATTTT

V gene: TRBV5-1
J gene: TRBJ1-1
D gene: NA
clone size: few
CDR3 protein: CASSSGTGALNTEAFF
CDR3 DNA: TGCGCCAGCAGCTCCGGGACTGGGGCTTTGAACACTGAAGCTTTCTTT

V gene: TRBV12-3/TRBV12-4
J gene: TRBJ2-3
D gene: NA
clone size: NA
CDR3 protein: CASRRWQGPDTQYF
CDR3 DNA: TGTGCCAGCAGAAGGTGGCAGGGCCCAGATACGCAGTATTTT

V gene: TRBV5-4
J gene: TRBJ2-2
D gene: NA
clone size: few
CDR3 protein: CASSFEGRNTGELFF
CDR3 DNA: TGTGCCAGCAGCTTTGAGGGAAGAAATACCGGGGAGCTGTTTTTT

V gene: TRBV29-1
J gene: TRBJ2-2
D gene: NA
clone size: many
CDR3 protein: CSVDLLGAGELFF
CDR3 DNA: TGCAGCGTTGACCTATTAGGGGCCGGGGAGCTGTTTTTT

V gene: TRBV5-1
J gene: TRBJ1-4
D gene: NA
clone size: many
CDR3 protein: CASSDALRTIATNEKLFF
CDR3 DNA: TGCGCCAGCAGTGATGCTCTGCGAACTATTGCAACTAATGAAAAACTGTTTTTT

V gene: TRBV6-6
J gene: TRBJ1-1
D gene: NA
clone size: few
CDR3 protein: CASSYSLVEAFF
CDR3 DNA: TGTGCCAGCAGTTACTCGTTGGTTGAAGCTTTCTTT

V gene: TRBV7-2
J gene: TRBJ2-2
D gene: NA
clone size: NA
CDR3 protein: CASSLVRGNTGELFF
CDR3 DNA: TGTGCCAGCAGCTTAGTTCGGGGGAACACCGGGGAGCTGTTTTTT

V gene: TRBV12-3/TRBV12-4
J gene: TRBJ1-1
D gene: TRBD1
clone size: many
CDR3 protein: CASSQQGLSTEAFF
CDR3 DNA: TGTGCCAGCAGTCAACAGGGGCTGAGCACTGAAGCTTTCTTT

V gene: TRBV7-9
J gene: TRBJ2-5
D gene: NA
clone size: NA
CDR3 protein: CASSSQGLRGETQYF
CDR3 DNA: TGTGCCAGCAGCTCCCAGGGCCTCCGAGGGGAGACCCAGTACTTC

V gene: TRBV19
J gene: TRBJ1-1
D gene: NA
clone size: few
CDR3 protein: CASTIRSSAEAFF
CDR3 DNA: TGTGCCAGTACAATCAGGAGTAGCGCTGAAGCTTTCTTT

V gene: TRBV12-3/TRBV12-4
J gene: TRBJ1-6
D gene: NA
clone size: NA
CDR3 protein: CASSFISYNSPLHF
CDR3 DNA: TGTGCCAGCAGTTTTATCTCCTATAATTCACCCCTCCACTTT